This T cell receptor (beta chain) is from a study of blood T cells in healthy people across ages. Combining a sample-barcoded 5' primer with a J-beta primer mix, a second PCR ran for about 6 to 12 cycles. TCRdb used MiXCR to reprocess the 5' RACE reads, holding one entry per CDR3 protein. The sample contains some 800,000 distinct CDR3 sequences, around 43% of which appear only once. This CDR3 is built from 15 residues. Germline CDR1 and CDR2: SGHDN and FVKESK. V was cut by 2 bases and J by 4 bases, with 12 bases left in between. The sample was blood. This chain connects TRBV14 to TRBJ2-1; no definite D call. This receptor was obtained from a man aged 60 to 75 in good health. DNA of the CDR3: TGTGCCAGCAGCCAACAACTGGCCGAATACAATGAGCAGTTCTTC. Its translation is CASSQQLAEYNEQFF.